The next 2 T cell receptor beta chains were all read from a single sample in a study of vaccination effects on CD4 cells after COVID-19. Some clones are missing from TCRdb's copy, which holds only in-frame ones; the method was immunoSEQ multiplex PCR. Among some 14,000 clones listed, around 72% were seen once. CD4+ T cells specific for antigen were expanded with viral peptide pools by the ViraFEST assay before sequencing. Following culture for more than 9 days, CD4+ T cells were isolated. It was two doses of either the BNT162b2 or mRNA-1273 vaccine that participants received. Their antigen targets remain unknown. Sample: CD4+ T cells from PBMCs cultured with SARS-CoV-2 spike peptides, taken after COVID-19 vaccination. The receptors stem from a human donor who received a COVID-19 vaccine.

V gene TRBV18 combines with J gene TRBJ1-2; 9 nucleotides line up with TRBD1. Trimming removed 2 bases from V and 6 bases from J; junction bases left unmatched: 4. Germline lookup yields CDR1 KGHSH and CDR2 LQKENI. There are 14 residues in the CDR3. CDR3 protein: CASSPTGGSDGYTF. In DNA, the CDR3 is TGTGCCAGCTCACCAACAGGGGGCTCGGATGGCTACACCTTC.

In DNA, the CDR3 is TGTGCCAGCAGTCCCCCCAGGGGCGGAGGCTACACCTTC. It translates to CASSPPRGGGYTF. V and J are TRBV28 and TRBJ1-2; possible D gene TRBD1, 6 bases. CDR1 is MDHEN and CDR2 is SYDVKM in the germline V gene. Trimming removed 5 bases at V and 8 bases at J, with 15 bases between. The CDR3 contains 13 residues.